The T cell receptor beta chain described here comes from a study of cytomegalovirus exposure and HLA in healthy donors. Study-level points and caveats: There were some V segments, including TRBV6-2 and TRBV6-3, excluded as indistinguishable. As a later analysis revealed, most CMV-associated TCR beta chains appeared HLA-restricted.

Use of 60 Vbeta and 13 Jbeta primers characterized the PCR. Sequencing used immunoSEQ multiplex PCR; TCRdb keeps in-frame clones, though not all of them. The table lists roughly 190,000 clones, roughly four fifths of them singletons, with approximately 2.8% in the top ten. V lost 3 bases, J lost 3 bases, and 14 bases lay in between. Germline CDR1 reads LNHDA; CDR2 reads SQIVND (reference sequence). The CDR3 extends over 15 amino acids. This clone has just a few counts. Its antigen is unknown. The V and J genes are TRBV19 and TRBJ1-2; D is uncertain. The clonotype comes from a woman aged 25 to 39 in good health and CMV-seropositive. Specimen: PBMCs. The CDR3 sequence: CASSIAPVQDYGYTF. The DNA of the CDR3 is TGTGCCAGTAGTATTGCGCCGGTCCAGGACTATGGCTACACCTTC.